This T cell receptor beta chain was sequenced for a study of cytomegalovirus exposure and HLA in healthy donors. For this clone: Its antigen is as yet unknown.

Trimming removed 7 bases from V and 5 bases from J; junction bases left unmatched: 5. CDR1 MNHNY and CDR2 SVGAGI come from the germline V gene (reference sequence). CDR3 size: 13 residues. Whole-study results and caveats: With high specificity and sensitivity, the classifier reportedly diagnosed cytomegalovirus status. As a later analysis showed, several of the most significant clusters appeared to be linked to common viral pathogens. Previous analysis showed most TCR beta V segments were productive about 87% or about 30% of the time.

13 Jbeta primers and 60 Vbeta primers were used for the PCR. Profiling relied on immunoSEQ multiplex PCR, and the TCRdb table lists in-frame clones only, not all of them. The sample lists more than 110,000 clones; approximately 82% were seen once. The receptor was isolated from a man aged 25-45 years in good health and CMV-seropositive. The sample consisted of PBMCs. The genes are TRBV6-6 and TRBJ1-5; 7 bases fit TRBD1. CDR3 nucleotide sequence: TGTGCCAGCAAAGACAGGGTCGATCAGCCCCAGCATTTT. Translated, it gives CASKDRVDQPQHF.